This T cell receptor beta chain came from a study of blood T cell repertoires in COVID-19. Overall study: The samples span acute and convalescent COVID-19 from the United States, Italy and Spain.

Authors' processing steps: Estimates of nucleated cell counts were drawn from the amplification of reference gene primers. Generated by immunoSEQ multiplex PCR, the TCRdb table keeps only in-frame clones and is missing some. V and J calls and clone size are those listed in that table; D and trimming were worked out from the DNA. In the table there are hundreds of thousands of clones, 70% to 90% of which are singletons. Per the germline V gene, CDR1 is SEHNR and CDR2 is FQNEAQ (reference sequence). Unmatched junction bases numbered 8, after V lost 5 bases and J lost 1 base. This CDR3 has 16 residues. This clonotype originated in a woman between 45 and 65 years old with COVID-19, enrolled during active disease. Sequencing input: peripheral blood. The chain has TRBV7-9 and TRBJ2-3; TRBD2 aligns across 8 bases. Written as DNA, the CDR3 is TGTGCCAGCAGCCAGCTACCTAGCGGGCGCACAGATACGCAGTATTTT. Encoded protein: CASSQLPSGRTDTQYF. Variable domain in full (rest from reference TRBV7-9 and TRBJ2-3): DTGVSQNPRHKITKRGQNVTFRCDPISEHNRLYWYRQTLGQGPEFLTYFQNEAQLEKSRLLSDRFSAERPKGSFSTLEIQRTEQGDSAMYLCASSQLPSGRTDTQYFGPGTRLTVL.